This section outlines one T cell receptor beta chain sequence together with its context. Its antigen has not been determined. Per-base qualities were not stored, and no clone one base away is much larger. This specimen comes from a study of cytomegalovirus exposure and HLA in healthy donors (dated by TCRdb to 2016 to 2017). Looking at the study overall: According to an earlier analysis of several hundred of the donors, 150 million to 200 million T cells yielded approximately 120 million unique TCR beta sequences and less than 300 Gb of sequence data. An early release covering roughly 600 HLA-typed donors comprised about 300 gigabases of sequencing data and 85 million or so unique TCR sequences. Of the roughly 400 genotyped donors, more than 75% were placed in the genetic ancestry cluster associated with self-reported Caucasian donors. The aim of the study was to test whether cataloging public T cell receptors could identify signatures of past pathogen exposure. Using immunosequencing, the study profiled T cell repertoires from around 670 subjects and related those repertoires to cytomegalovirus serostatus. Besides the first cohort of around 670 subjects, a separate validation cohort made up of over 100 different subjects was used. The study combined high-throughput TCR immunosequencing, statistical association of individual TCRs with disease status, and machine learning to predict cytomegalovirus infection status. A later analysis re-examined previously published TCR beta repertoires from several hundred donors and added high-resolution HLA genotyping to investigate patterns of TCR occurrence. Rather than drawing on any new phenotypic data, the later analysis identified candidate immune exposures from TCR beta sequences and the way those sequences occurred across donors. In an earlier analysis of several hundred of the donors, high-throughput TCR beta sequencing was used to judge whether each TCR beta V gene segment behaved as functional or pseudogenic. Donor age, sex, ethnicity and CMV serostatus were compiled alongside the repertoire data. Genome-wide SNP genotypes for about 55% of the 666 donors were used in a later genetic analysis, which treated that subset as a discovery cohort. Every discovery cohort repertoire had been produced on one sequencing platform. HLA typing included class I and class II loci at four-digit resolution. Typing coverage differed by locus: A, B, C, DRB1 and DQB1 were typed in about 620-630 donors, DQA1 in 522, DPA1 in 600 to 610, and DPB1 in just under 490. About 5 DR-DQ haplotypes were handled as single units for association and clustering, since linkage in the cohort was strong. Among some 400 genotyped donors of the cohort, an average of roughly 240,000 unique TCR beta nucleotide sequences were sequenced per donor, roughly a sixth of them non-productive.

Receptor amplification or capture employed the immunoSEQ multiplex PCR assay. A mixture of 60 forward primers for TCR Vbeta segments and 13 reverse primers for TCR Jbeta segments was used in the multiplex PCR. A multiplex PCR assay on genomic DNA amplified the CDR3 region of rearranged TCR beta genes. The Illumina HiSeq System was used to sequence the amplified TCR beta libraries as 87-base-pair reads. In the paper's pipeline: A later analysis tallied tens of millions of unique TCR beta chains across the 650 to 750 repertoires, and about 12 million of those chains were shared by two or more donors. To remove PCR and sequencing errors, raw reads were error-corrected and collapsed into unique sequences using a nearest-neighbor algorithm that merged closely related sequences. CDR3 sequences were aligned to IMGT reference sequences to assign V, D and J gene segments. For a sequence to be retained, at least a six-nucleotide match to both a V gene segment and a J gene segment was required. A rearrangement counted as productive if the CDR3 had no stop codons and remained in frame with V and J, and every other rearrangement counted as non-productive. Following IMGT convention, CDR3 was defined as the stretch from the second conserved V-encoded cysteine to the conserved J-encoded phenylalanine. Sequences without an unambiguous match to a single V gene segment were excluded from the earlier analysis of a few hundred of the donors. An earlier analysis of approximately 590 of the donors classified V segments as functional when productive rearrangements were above 56.7% and as segregating when the standard deviation between donors was above 5%. A statistical classification framework was built to diagnose cytomegalovirus status from the catalog of TCR beta chain sequences. In a later analysis, V and J genes were assigned by comparing TCR nucleotide sequences against IMGT/GENE-DB human TR gene sequences. In a later analysis, CDR3 sequences and most-parsimonious VDJ recombination scenarios were assigned using the TCRdist pipeline. In a later analysis, every TCR beta chain was defined by the combination of its CDR3 amino acid sequence and its V-gene family, and reads without a unique V-gene family were dropped. As a way to deal with suspected cross-contamination and a sequencing artifact, a later analysis dropped hundreds of nucleotide sequences that were highly shared and had low generation probability. For each public chain, a later analysis derived a clonal expansion index from normalized ranks of inferred template counts within each repertoire. In a later analysis, generation probabilities were computed with a VDJ recombination model fitted to out-of-frame rearrangements, and the resulting probabilities were checked against IGoR. A later analysis scored TCR-TCR, TCR-HLA and TCR-CMV co-occurrence with hypergeometric tests, applying a repertoire-size bias correction to TCR pairs. In a later analysis, false discovery rates were estimated by permuting HLA or CMV assignments 20 times. In a later analysis, co-occurring TCRs were grouped using DBSCAN, and TCRdist sequence similarity was added for clustering within HLA-allele-positive subsets. Repertoires with fewer than 30,000 or more than 120,000 public chains, plus five repertoires with anomalous nucleotide sharing, were excluded from co-occurrence clustering. TCRdb holds this immuneACCESS table with in-frame rearrangements only. Some clones are missing; in checked studies, unresolved V genes explain under half, and the rest has no known cause. V, J and clone size were drawn from that table, and D and trimming were deduced from the DNA. The sample table records 100,000 to 150,000 clones; around 84% of these occur just once. Clones ranked in the top ten supply more than 1.5% of the sample.

Overall study outcomes, separate from this receptor: Over 15 rarely observed V segments, including chromosome 9 orphons, were excluded from the earlier analysis of several hundred of the donors because counts were too low. HLA typing was unavailable for some donors at each locus, so association tests used only the typed subset. In a later genetic analysis, fewer N-insertions in productive TCRs were reported among donors in an Asian-associated ancestry cluster than the roughly 640-donor mean. According to a later analysis, TCR association rates differed among HLA loci, with DRB1 alleles showing the most associated TCRs and HLA-C alleles showing the fewest. The cohort was sequenced for TCR beta chains only, and without alpha or paired-chain data the features that could be detected were limited. Most TCR sequences were seen in very few donors, while some public TCRs were found in many individuals. It was suggested by the authors that the approach could potentially be generalized to other disease states and immunological phenotypes. Specific HLA alleles were associated with over 15,000 TCR beta sequences at a false discovery rate of 0.05 in a later analysis. Several of the top co-occurrence clusters appeared to be linked to parvovirus B19, influenza, CMV and Epstein-Barr virus, according to a later analysis. Linkage disequilibrium might explain the correlated functional status among segregating V segments, but an unknown experimental factor could not be excluded. Presence/absence analyses assumed roughly uniform sequencing depth across donors, an assumption that may not hold. In both the original and validation cohorts, the classifier was reported to diagnose cytomegalovirus status with high specificity and sensitivity. Some IMGT-functional V segments, including TRBV6-2 and TRBV6-3, could not be told apart with the 87-base-pair reads, so those segments were excluded. A later genetic analysis associated a missense DCLRE1C variant with V-gene and J-gene trimming of TCR beta chains, and an independent cohort replicated the association. Assigning TCR associations to individual alleles was difficult when HLA alleles, especially DR and DQ, strongly co-occurred. A further reported finding was that TCR beta sequences accurately predicted the HLA-A and HLA-B alleles for most subjects in the first cohort. Broadly in line with IMGT annotations, most TCR beta V segments showed up in productive rearrangements about 90% or about 30% of the time in an earlier analysis of approximately 640 of the donors. In the study, around 150 TCR beta chains were listed as associated with cytomegalovirus. A cluster of highly shared sequence variants was judged likely to be a technical artifact of the sequencing pipeline. For the cohort, immune exposure information was limited to CMV serostatus. Compared with equally common non-associated chains, HLA-associated TCR beta chains in a later analysis were more clonally expanded and had lower generation probabilities. A later analysis found that most CMV-associated TCR beta chains appeared HLA-restricted, with HLA associations seemingly driven largely by CMV exposure. A few of the identified cytomegalovirus-associated TCR beta chains were confirmed in vitro to be specific for cytomegalovirus antigens.

CDR3 length: 18 amino acids, cysteine to phenylalanine. The CDR3 DNA has 54 bases and is translated from base 1. Clipping removes 4 bases from V and 4 bases from J, with 18 as the unmatched junction base count. Based on the germline V gene, the CDR1 and CDR2 sequences are SGDLS and YYNGEE. The cohort was made up of around 720 healthy bone marrow donors. At the time of sampling, all cohort members were nominally healthy, though unrecorded immune exposures were likely present. The donor was CMV seronegative and was included in the group of a few hundred seronegative cohort members. Every donor gave a peripheral blood sample, and the peripheral blood mononuclear cells from that sample were used for TCR beta sequencing. The Qiagen DNeasy Blood Extraction Kit was used to extract genomic DNA from the blood cell samples.

Sequencing used PBMCs. Recombination connected TRBV9 to TRBJ1-1; 8 nucleotides in the junction match TRBD1. The TCR originated in a man between 18 and 35 years old in good health and CMV-seronegative. The nucleotides are TGTGCCAGCAGCCTCAGGGAGGTTCAGGGGGCCGGGGTCACTGAAGCTTTCTTT. Its translation is CASSLREVQGAGVTEAFF.